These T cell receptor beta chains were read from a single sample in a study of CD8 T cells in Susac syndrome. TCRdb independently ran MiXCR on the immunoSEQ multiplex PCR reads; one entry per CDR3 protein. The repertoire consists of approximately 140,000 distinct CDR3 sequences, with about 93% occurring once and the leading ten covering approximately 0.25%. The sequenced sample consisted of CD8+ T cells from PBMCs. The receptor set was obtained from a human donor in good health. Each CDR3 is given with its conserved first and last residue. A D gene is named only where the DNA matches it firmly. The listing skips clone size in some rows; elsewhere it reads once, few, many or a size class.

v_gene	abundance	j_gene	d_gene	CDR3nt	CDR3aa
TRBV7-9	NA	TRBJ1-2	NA	TGTGCCAGCAGCTTCGGGACGGATTATGGCTACACCTTC	CASSFGTDYGYTF
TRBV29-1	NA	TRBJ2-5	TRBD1	TGCAGTGTCCCTGACAGGGGGCTGGGGGAGACCCAGTACTTC	CSVPDRGLGETQYF
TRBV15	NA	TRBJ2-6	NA	TGTGCCACCAGCAGAGTTGGGGGAGCCGGGGCCAACGTCCTGACTTTC	CATSRVGGAGANVLTF
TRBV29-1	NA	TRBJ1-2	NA	TGCAGCGTTGCGGGTAGCGGTGGCTACACCTTC	CSVAGSGGYTF
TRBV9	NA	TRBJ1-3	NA	TGTGCCAGCAGCGTAGTTGGAAACACCATATATTTT	CASSVVGNTIYF
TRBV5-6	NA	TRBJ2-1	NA	TGTGCCAGCAGCTTGGTGATGGACGGGTCGGGGGAGCAGTTCTTC	CASSLVMDGSGEQFF
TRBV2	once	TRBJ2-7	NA	TGTGCCAGCAGTGACCCCGGGACGGTTACCTACGAGCAGTACTTC	CASSDPGTVTYEQYF
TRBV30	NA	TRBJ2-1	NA	TGTGCCTGGAGTCCTCTAGCTCCTTGGAGTTCCAATGAGCAGTTCTTC	CAWSPLAPWSSNEQFF
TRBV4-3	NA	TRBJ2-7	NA	TGCGCCAGCAGCCAAACAGGATTGGGCTACGAGCAGTACTTC	CASSQTGLGYEQYF
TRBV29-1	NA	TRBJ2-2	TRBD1	TGCAGCGCGGGACAGGGGGCGCGTCTCAGTATCAACACCGGGGAGCTGTTTTTT	CSAGQGARLSINTGELFF
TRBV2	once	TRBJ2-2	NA	TGTGCCAGCAGTGAACTCGTATCAGGCGGGACCGGGGAGCTGTTTTTT	CASSELVSGGTGELFF
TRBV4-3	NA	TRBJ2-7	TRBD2	TGCGCCAGCAGCCCGGGACTAGGCGCCTACGAGCAGTACTTC	CASSPGLGAYEQYF
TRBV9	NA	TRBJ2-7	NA	TGTGCCAGCAGCCCCCAGACGGCAACCTACGAGCAGTACTTC	CASSPQTATYEQYF
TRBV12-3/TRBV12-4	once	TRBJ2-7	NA	TGTGCCTGCTCCTACGAGCAGTACTTC	CACSYEQYF
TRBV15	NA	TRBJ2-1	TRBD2	TGTGCCACCAGCAGTTCAAGGCTAGCGGGAACTGAGCAGTTCTTC	CATSSSRLAGTEQFF
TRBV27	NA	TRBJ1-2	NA	TGTGCCAGCAGTCCCGATCCCTATGGCTACACCTTC	CASSPDPYGYTF
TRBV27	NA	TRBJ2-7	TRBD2	TGTGCCAGCAGACGGACTAGCGGGATCTACGAGCAGTACTTC	CASRRTSGIYEQYF
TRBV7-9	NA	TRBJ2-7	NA	TGTGCCAGCAGCTCCCCGACCTCTCCGGAGCAGTACTTC	CASSSPTSPEQYF
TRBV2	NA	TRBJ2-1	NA	TGTGCCAGCCAAGGGGGGTACAATGAGCAGTTCTTC	CASQGGYNEQFF
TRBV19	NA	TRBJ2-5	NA	TGTGCCAGCGGCACAGGGGAGGAAGAGACCCAGTACTTC	CASGTGEEETQYF
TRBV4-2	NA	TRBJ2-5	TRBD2	TGTGCCAGCAGCCAAGATGCTCTAGCGGCCATGGGTCCAGAGACCCAGTACTTC	CASSQDALAAMGPETQYF
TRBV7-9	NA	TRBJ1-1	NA	TGTGCCAGCAGCATAAGACCCTCCCCTGAAGCTTTCTTT	CASSIRPSPEAFF
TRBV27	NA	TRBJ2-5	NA	TGTGCCAGCAGGGGCTTGGGAGGGACCCAGTACTTC	CASRGLGGTQYF
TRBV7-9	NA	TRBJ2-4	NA	TGTGCCACTGGAGGGGTAGCCAAAAACATTCAGTACTTC	CATGGVAKNIQYF
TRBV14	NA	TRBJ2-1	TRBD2	TGTGCCAGCAGCCAAGTCTTAATCAGCGGGAGCCAAGCCTACAATGAGCAGTTCTTC	CASSQVLISGSQAYNEQFF
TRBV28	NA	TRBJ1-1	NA	TGTGCCAGCAGTCCCCAGGACAGCGTAGGGGGGAACACTGAAGCTTTCTTT	CASSPQDSVGGNTEAFF
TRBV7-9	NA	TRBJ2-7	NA	TGTGCCAGCAACCCCTTGGATAGACTAGACGCATCCGAGCAGTACTTC	CASNPLDRLDASEQYF
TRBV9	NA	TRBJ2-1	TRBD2	TGTGCCAGCAGCCGCCCCGGGAGCGGGAGACAGTATGAGCAGTTCTTC	CASSRPGSGRQYEQFF
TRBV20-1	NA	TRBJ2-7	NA	TGCAGTGCTAGAGTCGCGGACGGTTACGAGCAGTACTTC	CSARVADGYEQYF
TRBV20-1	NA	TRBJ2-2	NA	TGCAGTGCCGGCGAAGGGGTCCCCGGGGAGCTGTTTTTT	CSAGEGVPGELFF
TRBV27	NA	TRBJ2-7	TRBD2	TGTGCCAGCAGTTTATCCAGCGGGAGAGACTACGAGCAGTACTTC	CASSLSSGRDYEQYF
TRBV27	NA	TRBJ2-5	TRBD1	TGTGCCAGCAGTTTAACCCCGGGACAGACTCGCGAGACCCAGTACTTC	CASSLTPGQTRETQYF
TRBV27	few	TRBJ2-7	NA	TGTGCCAGCAGTTTATCCGGGGACTACGAGCAGTACTTC	CASSLSGDYEQYF
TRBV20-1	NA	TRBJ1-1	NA	TGCAGTGCTAGCACCAGGTTCTCCCCGAACACTGAAGCTTTCTTT	CSASTRFSPNTEAFF
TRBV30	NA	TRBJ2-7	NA	TGTGCCTGGGATGGCGGCAGCTCCTACGAGCAGTACTTC	CAWDGGSSYEQYF